The 32 T cell receptor beta chains reported below all come from one sample, sequenced in a study of lymphopenia after photon versus proton radiotherapy. Only in-frame clones appear in the TCRdb table, and some are missing; sequencing was by immunoSEQ multiplex PCR. The sample yields around 24,000 clones, more than 80% seen once. The sequencing here drew on peripheral blood, taken from a patient treated with photon-based radiotherapy. The receptor source for this set is a young man with gastric cancer.

This clone has just a few counts. The genes are TRBV21-1 and TRBJ2-1. TRBV21-1 is assigned pseudogene status. CDR3 length equals 19 residues. CDR3 nucleotide sequence: TGTGCCAGCAGCAAAGTATTGGTATGGGCGGTGAGCTCCTACAATGAGCAGTTCTTC. As protein: CASSKVLVWAVSSYNEQFF.

The chain joins TRBV14 to TRBJ1-3; D is unresolved. Trimming shortened V by 1 base and J by 4 bases, and 5 bases separated the two germline ends. CDR3 size: 13 residues. In germline, CDR1 is SGHDN, CDR2 FVKESK. CDR3 residues: CASSQVGGNTIYF. CDR3 in DNA: TGTGCCAGCAGCCAAGTGGGGGGAAACACCATATATTTT.

This chain links TRBV14 with TRBJ2-1; 7 bases line up with TRBD2. Looked up from germline, CDR1 is SGHDN and CDR2 is FVKESK. V was pared by 1 base and J by 0 bases, with 3 bases of the junction left unmatched. The CDR3 has 16 amino acids. In DNA, the CDR3 is TGTGCCAGCAGCCAAGCCGCTAGCGGCTCCTACAATGAGCAGTTCTTC. Protein product: CASSQAASGSYNEQFF.

V usage is TRBV19 and J usage is TRBJ2-7; D gene unclear. This CDR3 contains 13 residues. Trimming pared 4 bases from V and 1 base from J, leaving 8 bases between. CDR1 LNHDA and CDR2 SQIVND come from the germline V gene (reference sequence). CDR3 coding DNA: TGTGCCAGTAGTAACGCAGTTTCCTACGAGCAGTACTTC. This translates into CASSNAVSYEQYF.

The chain has TRBV14 and TRBJ2-7; either TRBD1 or TRBD2 may fit D (5 bases each). Trimming removed 0 bases at V and 4 bases at J, with 25 bases between. Germline loops: CDR1 SGHDN, CDR2 FVKESK. The CDR3 has 19 amino acids. The CDR3 region is CASSQDNGASPYAVYEQYF. CDR3 nucleotide sequence: TGTGCCAGCAGCCAAGATAACGGGGCAAGCCCTTACGCGGTTTACGAGCAGTACTTC.

The rearrangement links TRBV6-1 to TRBJ1-4; 9 bases line up with TRBD1. J gave up 8 bases and V 2 bases, and 6 bases lay outside the gene matches. The CDR3 runs 15 residues. Germline CDR1 reads MNHNS; CDR2 reads SASEGT. CDR3 loop: CASSEWDRVREKLFF. The CDR3 DNA reads as TGTGCCAGCAGTGAATGGGACAGGGTGAGAGAAAAACTGTTTTTT.

This chain connects TRBV29-1 to TRBJ1-1; D unclear. CDR3 length equals 13 residues. From germline, CDR1 is SQVTM and CDR2 ANQGSEA. Trimming stripped 7 bases from V and 9 bases from J, with 21 bases between. The CDR3 protein is CSAQDPGVEKAFF. CDR3 nucleotides: TGCAGCGCTCAGGATCCAGGCGTGGAAAAAGCTTTCTTT.

The genes are TRBV7-9 and TRBJ2-1; no clear D gene. The CDR3 sequence is 19 residues long. Germline V gene data show CDR1 as SEHNR and CDR2 as FQNEAQ (reference sequence). V was clipped by 0 bases and J by 3 bases, with 21 bases between them. The CDR3 reads CASSLAKYRSPYYYNEQFF. The DNA for the CDR3 is TGTGCCAGCAGCTTAGCGAAGTACCGGAGCCCATATTACTACAATGAGCAGTTCTTC.

This sequence joins TRBV28 and TRBJ1-1, with D uncertain. This CDR3 region has 15 residues. Trimming removed 6 bases at V and 0 bases at J, with 14 bases between. From germline, CDR1 is MDHEN and CDR2 SYDVKM. The chain's CDR3 is CASRRNPLMNTEAFF. CDR3 sequence (DNA): TGTGCCAGCAGACGTAATCCACTCATGAACACTGAAGCTTTCTTT. Looking up the rest from reference TRBV28 and TRBJ1-1 gives the full variable domain: DVKVTQSSRYLVKRTGEKVFLECVQDMDHENMFWYRQDPGLGLRLIYFSYDVKMKEKGDIPEGYSVSREKKERFSLILESASTNQTSMYLCASRRNPLMNTEAFFGQGTRLTVV.

The J gene is TRBJ1-3, the V gene TRBV6-9, with 8 bases lining up with TRBD1. CDR1 and CDR2 from the germline V gene are MNHGY and SVAAGI. This CDR3 spans 16 amino acids. V was clipped by 3 bases and J by 2 bases; unmatched bases: 6. CDR3 in amino acids: CASSYSNRGTGNTIYF. For the CDR3, the DNA is TGTGCCAGCAGTTACTCCAACAGGGGGACTGGAAACACCATATATTTT.

The rearrangement joins TRBV27 to TRBJ2-5; the match to TRBD2 covers 9 bases. This CDR3 is built from 15 residues. Unmatched junction bases numbered 6, after V lost 2 bases and J lost 5 bases. Germline V gene lookup returns CDR1 MNHEY and CDR2 SMNVEV (reference sequence). In nucleotides, the CDR3 is TGTGCCAGCAGTTTAAGTAGCGGGGGTGTGGAGACCCAGTACTTC. It codes for CASSLSSGGVETQYF.

J is TRBJ1-1 and V is TRBV6-1; perhaps TRBD1 as D (6 bases). The germline V gene has CDR1 MNHNS and CDR2 SASEGT. The CDR3 runs to 15 residues. Trimming removed 4 bases at V and 4 bases at J, with 16 bases between. The CDR3 DNA follows: TGTGCCAGCAGTGTACCACAGGGAGAAAGCACTGAAGCTTTCTTT. Protein: CASSVPQGESTEAFF.

V and J are TRBV9 and TRBJ2-7; D is unresolved. The germline V and J ends were trimmed by 4 bases and 5 bases, with 13 bases remaining between them. CDR3 length: 13 residues. Germline lookup yields CDR1 SGDLS and CDR2 YYNGEE. CDR3 residues: CASSPPKSDEQYF. In DNA form, the CDR3 reads TGTGCCAGCAGCCCACCCAAGTCCGACGAGCAGTACTTC.

The chain is built from TRBV5-6 and TRBJ1-2; D call uncertain. V was pared by 0 bases and J by 1 base, with 10 bases between. CDR3 length equals 15 residues. The germline gives CDR1 SGHDT, CDR2 YYEEEE. The CDR3 is CASSLERIINYGYTF. Written as DNA, the CDR3 is TGTGCCAGCAGCTTGGAACGGATAATTAACTATGGCTACACCTTC.

This clone appeared a single time. V usage is TRBV27 and J usage is TRBJ1-6; D is unresolved. Germline values: CDR1 MNHEY, CDR2 SMNVEV (reference sequence). V shed 3 bases and J shed 14 bases, with 17 bases lying between them. The CDR3 spans 14 residues. The DNA of the CDR3 is TGTGCCAGCAGTTTGAAGGGTATACCCTCGACCCTCCACTTT. Protein: CASSLKGIPSTLHF.

This clone was recorded only once. This chain joins TRBV10-3 and TRBJ2-7; 9 bases are shared with TRBD1. Trimming at V came to 8 bases and at J to 3 bases, leaving 8 bases not matched to a gene. The CDR3 contains 14 residues. In germline, CDR1 is ENHRY, CDR2 SYGVKD. CDR3 protein: CAIQGQGLGYEQYF. CDR3 in DNA: TGTGCCATCCAGGGACAGGGTTTAGGCTACGAGCAGTACTTC.

Here the CDR3 DNA reads TGTGCCAGCAGTTTTGGGAAGCGGGATCTAACCTACGAGCAGTACTTC. Translating gives CASSFGKRDLTYEQYF. The V and J genes are TRBV28 and TRBJ2-7; 7 bases map to TRBD2. The CDR3 length is 16 residues. The J segment lost 2 bases and the V segment lost 3 bases, leaving 10 bases of the junction unmatched. Germline CDR1 and CDR2: MDHEN and SYDVKM.

The chain carries TRBV11-3 and TRBJ2-7; a possible D gene is TRBD2 (6 bases). The germline V and J ends were trimmed by 0 bases and 7 bases, with 19 bases remaining between them. CDR3 length: 16 amino acids. The V gene's germline CDR1 is SGHNT and CDR2 YENEEA. The CDR3 loop reads CASSLDPGLGEEEQYF. In nucleotides, the CDR3 is TGTGCCAGCAGCTTAGACCCGGGACTCGGAGAGGAGGAGCAGTACTTC. Together with reference TRBV11-3 and TRBJ2-7, the CDR3 gives the full variable domain: EAGVVQSPRYKIIEKKQPVAFWCNPISGHNTLYWYLQNLGQGPELLIRYENEEAVDDSQLPKDRFSAERLKGVDSTLKIQPAELGDSAVYLCASSLDPGLGEEEQYFGPGTRLTVT.

Concerning this clone itself: A junction end diverges from the germline sequence, so it may reflect a read error. The genes are TRBV10-3 and TRBJ2-2, with a weak D call TRBD1 (5 bases). This CDR3 spans 16 amino acids. Germline values: CDR1 ENHRY, CDR2 SYGVKD. The CDR3 coding sequence is TGTGCCATCAGTGAATTCCAGGGATCGAACGCCGGGGAGCTGTTTTTT. Its protein product is CAISEFQGSNAGELFF.

The chain uses TRBV4-2 and TRBJ2-7; 7 bases are a match to TRBD1. The CDR3 extends over 14 amino acids. Germline CDR1 is LGHNA and CDR2 is YNFKEQ. V lost 3 bases and J lost 5; bases outside the gene matches: 7. The CDR3 coding sequence is TGTGCCAGCAGCCAGGGAGACAGGGTCAACGAGCAGTACTTC. Encoded protein: CASSQGDRVNEQYF.

The chain has TRBV19 and TRBJ2-1, with D possibly being TRBD1 (6 bases). Looked up from germline, CDR1 is LNHDA and CDR2 is SQIVND (reference sequence). The CDR3 covers 16 residues. The germline V and J ends were trimmed by 6 bases and 3 bases, with 18 bases remaining between them. The CDR3 reads CASSSRAGQNYNEQFF. In DNA, the CDR3 is TGTGCCAGTAGCTCACGGGCAGGACAGAACTACAATGAGCAGTTCTTC.

This rearrangement joins TRBV29-1 to TRBJ2-4; no reliable D call. The CDR3 totals 10 residues. The germline CDR1 and CDR2 sequences are SQVTM and ANQGSEA. Trimming took off 4 bases at V and 5 bases at J, with 3 bases between the two ends. The CDR3 region has the DNA TGCAGCGTTGGAGAAAACATTCAGTACTTC. Residues: CSVGENIQYF.

The J gene is TRBJ2-3, the V gene TRBV7-9; no definite D call. Germline loops: CDR1 SEHNR, CDR2 FQNEAQ (reference sequence). Trimming pared 3 bases from V and 4 bases from J, leaving 5 bases between. The CDR3 is made up of 12 amino acids. CDR3 nucleotides: TGTGCCAGCAGCTTTGGATCAGATACGCAGTATTTT. It specifies CASSFGSDTQYF.

V gene TRBV2 combines with J gene TRBJ2-1, with 9 bases identical to TRBD2. V dropped 4 bases and J dropped 2; count of bases not matched to a gene: 0. The CDR3 has 14 residues. CDR1 SNHLY and CDR2 FYNNEI come from the germline V gene. The CDR3 coding sequence is TGTGCCAGCAGTGGACTAGCGGCCTACAATGAGCAGTTCTTC. Its translation: CASSGLAAYNEQFF.

CDR3: CASSLGLAGGRNEQFF. The CDR3 bases are TGTGCCAGCAGCTTAGGACTAGCGGGGGGGCGCAATGAGCAGTTCTTC. This chain links TRBV7-9 with TRBJ2-1; 14 bases agree with TRBD2. CDR3 length: 16 amino acids. Per germline, CDR1 SEHNR and CDR2 FQNEAQ (reference sequence). Germline trimming cut 1 base from V and 6 bases from J; bases unmatched to any gene: 2.

The genes are TRBV7-6 and TRBJ2-1; 12 bases match TRBD2. Germline values: CDR1 SGHVS, CDR2 FNYEAQ. The CDR3 extends over 21 amino acids. V was clipped by 5 bases and J by 7 bases; unmatched bases: 24. Here the CDR3 DNA reads TGTGCCAGCAGCGGAGGCCATACGAGGACTAGCGGGGAAAGTCGGCGGAATGAGCAGTTCTTC. This gives the protein CASSGGHTRTSGESRRNEQFF.

The gene calls are TRBV2 and TRBJ2-1; 9 nucleotides line up with TRBD2. The CDR3 runs to 17 residues. Per the germline V gene, CDR1 is SNHLY and CDR2 is FYNNEI. Losses at the gene ends were 5 bases for V and 0 bases for J; bases not matched to a gene: 8. The CDR3 is CASSPAGGPSSYNEQFF. CDR3 DNA: TGTGCCAGCAGTCCAGCGGGAGGCCCAAGCTCCTACAATGAGCAGTTCTTC.

The chain joins TRBV7-9 to TRBJ1-3; D is perhaps TRBD1 (6 bases). The CDR3 has 13 amino acids. CDR1 and CDR2 from the germline V gene are SEHNR and FQNEAQ (reference sequence). V was cut by 2 bases and J by 6 bases, with 8 bases left in between. The CDR3 sequence is CASSLQGKNTIYF. CDR3 nucleotides: TGTGCCAGCAGCTTACAGGGGAAAAACACCATATATTTT.

The chain uses TRBV7-9 and TRBJ2-1; TRBD2 aligns across 9 bases. The CDR3 covers 17 residues. V trimming: 5 bases; J trimming: 9 bases; junction bases outside the gene matches: 17. From germline, CDR1 is SEHNR and CDR2 FQNEAQ (reference sequence). CDR3 amino acids: CASSSPGTSTRSGEQFF. In nucleotides, the CDR3 is TGTGCCAGCAGCAGTCCCGGGACTAGCACACGGTCGGGTGAGCAGTTCTTC.

J is TRBJ1-4 and V is TRBV9; the match to TRBD1 covers 9 bases. Germline CDR1 is SGDLS and CDR2 is YYNGEE. The V and J ends lost 1 base and 7 bases, in that order; junction bases with no gene match: 8. This CDR3 has 16 residues. CDR3 amino acids: CASSVRGDRDSEKLFF. The DNA for the CDR3 is TGTGCCAGCAGCGTACGGGGGGACAGGGATAGTGAAAAACTGTTTTTT.

V and J are TRBV5-4 and TRBJ2-3, with D perhaps TRBD2 (10 bases). The CDR3 is made up of 19 amino acids. V was trimmed by 0 bases and J by 5 bases, leaving 25 bases between them. CDR1 is SGHNT, CDR2 YYREEE, per germline (reference sequence). The CDR3 DNA is TGTGCCAGCAGCTTGGGACAGGGGGTCAGCGGGAGGGCCAGAGATACGCAGTATTTT. Residues: CASSLGQGVSGRARDTQYF.

Comments on this clone: One end of the junction fails to match germline, which may point to a read error. J is TRBJ2-7 and V is TRBV15; the D gene is possibly TRBD2 (5 bases). The CDR3 covers 15 residues. Germline CDR1 and CDR2: LNHNV and YYDKDF (reference sequence). CDR3 residues: CSTSTGMDISYEQYF. The CDR3 region has the DNA TGTTCCACCAGCACCGGGATGGATATCAGTTACGAGCAGTACTTC.